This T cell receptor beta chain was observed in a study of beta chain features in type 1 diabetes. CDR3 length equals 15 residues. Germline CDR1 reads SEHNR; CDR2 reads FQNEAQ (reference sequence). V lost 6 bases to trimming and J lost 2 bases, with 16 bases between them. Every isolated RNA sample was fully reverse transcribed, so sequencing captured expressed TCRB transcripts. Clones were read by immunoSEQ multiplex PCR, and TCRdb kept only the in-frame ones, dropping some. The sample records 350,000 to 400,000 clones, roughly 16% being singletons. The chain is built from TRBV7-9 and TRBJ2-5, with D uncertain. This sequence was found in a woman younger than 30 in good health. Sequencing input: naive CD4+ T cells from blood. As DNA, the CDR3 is TGTGCCAGCAGTTCAACTCCACCCCATCAAGAGACCCAGTACTTC. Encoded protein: CASSSTPPHQETQYF.